Listed below are T cell receptor beta chains from one sample, sequenced in a study of OX40 agonist ivuxolimab in advanced cancers. Assay used: immunoSEQ multiplex PCR; TCRdb lists only in-frame clones, some missing. The data show some 90,000 clones, around nine tenths seen once. Sample: CD4+ or CD8+ T cells sorted from blood, taken in a trial of the OX40 agonist ivuxolimab. Source of these receptors: an adult with an advanced solid tumor such as melanoma, head and neck, liver or kidney cancer. CDR3s include the opening cysteine and the closing phenylalanine or tryptophan. The order of the fields is V gene, D gene, clone size, J gene, CDR3 DNA, CDR3 protein. D genes are given only for firm matches. Some rows have no size entry. The others give once, few or many, or a class for an expanded clone.

>TRBV30|TRBD1|NA|TRBJ1-2
TGTGCCTGGAGTGTACTGAGCAGGGGGCGAGGCTACACCTTC
CAWSVLSRGRGYTF
>TRBV7-2|NA|once|TRBJ1-5
TGTGCCAGCAGCCTGGGACCCTCGAGCAATCAGCCCCAGCATTTT
CASSLGPSSNQPQHF
>TRBV30|TRBD1|NA|TRBJ2-7
TGTGTCTGGAGTACCGGGACAGGGGGCGAGCAGTACTTC
CVWSTGTGGEQYF
>TRBV5-3|NA|NA|TRBJ2-2
TGTGCCAGAAGCTTGTGGCAGGGTAACACCGGGGAGCTGTTTTTT
CARSLWQGNTGELFF
>TRBV19|NA|NA|TRBJ2-7
TGTGCCAGTAGTCCACTGCGGGACGGATTCCTGTGGGGCGAGCAGTACTTC
CASSPLRDGFLWGEQYF
>TRBV9|NA|NA|TRBJ2-1
TGTGCCAGCAGCGTAATGTGGGACAATGAGCAGTTCTTC
CASSVMWDNEQFF
>TRBV15|TRBD1|NA|TRBJ1-2
TGTGCCACCAAAGGACAGGGGGCTCCTCGGTTGGGTGGCTACACCTTC
CATKGQGAPRLGGYTF
>TRBV7-9|NA|NA|TRBJ2-3
TGTGCCAGCAGCTTGCGAGGGAGCACAGATACGCAGTATTTT
CASSLRGSTDTQYF
>TRBV9|NA|NA|TRBJ1-2
TGTGCCAGCAGCGTAGTTTTGTCAGGGGTGGAACGCTACACCTTC
CASSVVLSGVERYTF
>TRBV5-6|TRBD2|NA|TRBJ2-2
TGTGCCAGCAGCTTAGCGGCGGGAGGCAACACCGGGGAGCTGTTTTTT
CASSLAAGGNTGELFF
>TRBV20-1|NA|NA|TRBJ2-5
TGCAGTGCTAGACAAGTCGAGACCCAGTACTTC
CSARQVETQYF
>TRBV2|TRBD1|once|TRBJ1-6
TGTGCCAGCAGTACAGGGGCCTATAATTCACCCCTCCACTTT
CASSTGAYNSPLHF
>TRBV2|NA|NA|TRBJ1-4
TGTGCCAGCACCCCACCCCCACAGGGAGAAAAACTGTTTTTT
CASTPPPQGEKLFF
>TRBV9|TRBD2|NA|TRBJ2-3
TGTGCCAGCAGCGAGAGCCCGACGGGGGGGCCCACAGATACGCAGTATTTT
CASSESPTGGPTDTQYF
>TRBV27|NA|NA|TRBJ2-7
TGTGCCAGCAGTCGGGCGGCACAGGGCTCCTACGAGCAGTACTTC
CASSRAAQGSYEQYF
>TRBV9|TRBD2|NA|TRBJ2-3
TGTGCCAGCAGCGTAGGGGGAGCGGGGGGTGGCACAGATACGCAGTATTTT
CASSVGGAGGGTDTQYF
>TRBV30|NA|NA|TRBJ2-7
TGTGCCTGGAGTGGAGGGCCCACCTACGAGCAGTACTTC
CAWSGGPTYEQYF
>TRBV9|TRBD2|NA|TRBJ2-5
TGTGCCAGCAGCAACCCACTAGCGGGGGGGCACGAGACCCAGTACTTC
CASSNPLAGGHETQYF
>TRBV9|NA|NA|TRBJ1-6
TGTGCCAGCAGCGTCACGGAGGGCTGGTCACCCCTCCACTTT
CASSVTEGWSPLHF
>TRBV9|NA|NA|TRBJ1-6
TGTGCCAGCAGCGTAGGGGGACGGCATAATTCACCCCTCCACTTT
CASSVGGRHNSPLHF
>TRBV2|TRBD1|NA|TRBJ2-5
TGTGCCAGCAGGACGGGACAGTACCAAGAGACCCAGTACTTC
CASRTGQYQETQYF
>TRBV5-8|NA|NA|TRBJ1-5
TGTGCCAGCAGCTTAGCTACAGGCAATCAGCCCCAGCATTTT
CASSLATGNQPQHF
>TRBV4-3|NA|NA|TRBJ2-7
TGCGCCAGCAGCCATCTACGTTCGGGCGAGCAGTACTTC
CASSHLRSGEQYF